These 18 T cell receptor beta chains were sequenced from one sample in a study of blood T cell repertoires in COVID-19 (dated by TCRdb to 2020 to 2022). The library came from the immunoSEQ multiplex PCR assay. The source is immuneACCESS, and TCRdb retained only in-frame sequences with V and J called. Part of the clones is not carried over; for the studies checked, unresolved V genes explain less than half of this, and the remainder is unexplained. This sample is represented by 490,000 or so clones; about 88% of them were singletons. The top ten clones comprise approximately 8% of the sample. Sequenced material: PBMCs or T cells enriched from blood (not recorded which). The receptor source for this set is a woman aged 55-75 years who had recovered from COVID-19.

The CDR3 bases are TGTGCCAGCAGCCAAACTCCTGCCACCTACGAGCAGTACGTC. This translates into CASSQTPATYEQYV. The V call is TRBV3-1 (or the pseudogene TRBV3-2), the J call TRBJ2-7; no reliable D call. From germline, CDR1 is LGHDT and CDR2 YNNKEL (reference sequence). The CDR3 is made up of 14 amino acids. V lost 2 bases and J lost 2, with 10 bases in between.

The chain carries TRBV25-1 and TRBJ2-1; weak D call: TRBD2 (5 bases). Trimming pared 4 bases from V and 10 bases from J, leaving 20 bases between. The germline gives CDR1 MGHDK, CDR2 SYGVNS. This CDR3 comprises 15 residues. The CDR3 DNA reads TGTGCCAGCAGTGTAACTAGTTTCCTTCGCCGGGAGCAGTTCTTC. Translation gives CASSVTSFLRREQFF. Full variable domain (outside the CDR3, taken from reference TRBV25-1 and TRBJ2-1): EADIYQTPRYLVIGTGKKITLECSQTMGHDKMYWYQQDPGMELHLIHYSYGVNSTEKGDLSSESTVSRIRTEHFPLTLESARPSHTSQYLCASSVTSFLRREQFFGPGTRLTVL.

The V gene is TRBV10-3, the J gene TRBJ2-3; the match to TRBD1 covers 10 bases. There are 15 residues in the CDR3. Germline V gives CDR1 ENHRY, CDR2 SYGVKD. With 6 bases clipped from V and 3 bases from J, the junction kept 6 bases outside the gene matches. CDR3 loop: CAISPGQGFTDTQYF. CDR3 in DNA: TGTGCCATCAGCCCGGGACAGGGGTTTACAGATACGCAGTATTTT.

DNA of the CDR3: TGTGCCAGCAGCACCGATTCCGGGACAGGGTCCTACAATGAGCAGTTCTTC. Translation: CASSTDSGTGSYNEQFF. This sequence joins TRBV7-9 and TRBJ2-1; 9 bases line up with TRBD1. The V and J ends lost 5 bases and 1 base, in that order; junction bases with no gene match: 9. The CDR3 has 17 residues. Germline CDR1 and CDR2: SEHNR and FQNEAQ (reference sequence).

The V call is TRBV25-1, the J call TRBJ1-2; no clear D. The CDR3 extends over 14 amino acids. Deletions cut 2 bases from V and 2 bases from J, with 9 bases between. The germline V gene has CDR1 MGHDK and CDR2 SYGVNS. CDR3 in amino acids: CASSEHSLNYGYTF. The DNA for the CDR3 is TGTGCCAGCAGTGAACACAGTTTAAACTATGGCTACACCTTC.

The chain joins TRBV5-5 to TRBJ2-1, with D possibly TRBD2 on 6 matching bases. V lost 1 base and J lost 0, with 14 bases in between. The germline gives CDR1 SGHKS, CDR2 YYEKEE (reference sequence). The CDR3 is 17 amino acids. CDR3 amino acids: CASSLTQTSYSYNEQFF. CDR3 DNA: TGTGCCAGCAGCTTGACCCAGACTAGTTACTCCTACAATGAGCAGTTCTTC. Full variable domain (outside the CDR3, taken from reference TRBV5-5 and TRBJ2-1): DAGVTQSPTHLIKTRGQQVTLRCSPISGHKSVSWYQQVLGQGPQFIFQYYEKEERGRGNFPDRFSARQFPNYSSELNVNALLLGDSALYLCASSLTQTSYSYNEQFFGPGTRLTVL.

Remarks on this clone: The same CDR3 can be traced to other DNA sequences in this sample. The rearrangement links TRBV3-1 (or the pseudogene TRBV3-2) to TRBJ2-3; TRBD2 aligns across 7 bases. Germline V gene data show CDR1 as LGHDT and CDR2 as YNNKEL (reference sequence). With V trimmed by 4 bases and J by 4 bases, 5 bases remained unmatched. CDR3 length: 14 amino acids. In nucleotides, the CDR3 is TGTGCCAGCAGCCCGAGCGGGGCCCCAGATACGCAGTATTTT. This translates into CASSPSGAPDTQYF.

The rearrangement links TRBV7-9 to TRBJ2-2; 8 nucleotides match TRBD2. CDR3 length: 16 amino acids. From germline, CDR1 is SEHNR and CDR2 FQNEAQ (reference sequence). Germline trimming cut 3 bases from V and 0 bases from J; bases unmatched to any gene: 3. The CDR3: CASSFRGGSNTGELFF. CDR3 sequence (DNA): TGTGCCAGCAGCTTCCGGGGGGGCTCGAACACCGGGGAGCTGTTTTTT.

V is TRBV11-3 and J is TRBJ1-1; D possibly corresponds to TRBD1 (5 bases). The CDR3 contains 15 residues. Between the trimmed V and J ends, which lost 5 bases and 4 bases, there was a span of 17 bases. Germline loops: CDR1 SGHNT, CDR2 YENEEA. Here the CDR3 DNA reads TGTGCCAGCAGCCTAGCCGGGGCGCGGGGCACTGAAGCTTTCTTT. As protein: CASSLAGARGTEAFF.

The chain carries TRBV24-1 and TRBJ2-2; D is perhaps TRBD2 (6 bases). Deletions cut 9 bases from V and 3 bases from J, with 13 bases between. The germline V gene encodes CDR1 KGHDR and CDR2 SFDVKD. The CDR3 length is 14 residues. The CDR3 reads CATSSGTYTGELFF. In nucleotides, the CDR3 is TGTGCCACCTCCTCCGGGACTTACACCGGGGAGCTGTTTTTT.

The sample holds one count of this clone. The chain combines TRBV2 with TRBJ2-3, with 11 bases that match TRBD2. The CDR3 loop spans 15 amino acids. With 9 bases clipped from V and 2 bases from J, the junction kept 7 bases outside the gene matches. Germline V CDR1 and CDR2: SNHLY, FYNNEI. The CDR3, as DNA: TGTGCCAGGGGAGGACTAGCGGGTTTCACAGATACGCAGTATTTT. It specifies CARGGLAGFTDTQYF.

Only one count was recorded for this clone. V and J are TRBV27 and TRBJ2-2, with TRBD1 identical over 7 bases. The CDR3 extends over 16 amino acids. The J segment lost 2 bases and the V segment lost 6 bases, leaving 9 bases of the junction unmatched. The germline V gene has CDR1 MNHEY and CDR2 SMNVEV (reference sequence). CDR3 bases: TGTGCCAGCAGCCCACAGGGACAGTTCAACACCGGGGAGCTGTTTTTT. Translated, it gives CASSPQGQFNTGELFF.

The chain couples TRBV6-5 to TRBJ1-3; D is possibly TRBD1 (5 bases). The germline V and J ends were trimmed by 0 bases and 7 bases, with 16 bases remaining between them. The CDR3 is 16 residues long. Per the germline V gene, CDR1 is MNHEY and CDR2 is SVGAGI. CDR3 region: CASSYSMWQGGNTIYF. The CDR3 DNA is TGTGCCAGCAGTTACTCGATGTGGCAGGGAGGGAACACCATATATTTT.

Details on this clone: A read error may account for a junction end that differs from germline. V and J are TRBV3-1 (or the pseudogene TRBV3-2) and TRBJ1-3; D is uncertain. Germline values: CDR1 LGHDT, CDR2 YNNKEL (reference sequence). The CDR3 is made up of 15 amino acids. CDR3 bases: TGTGCCAGCAGCCAAGGGGCAGTCTCTCGAAACACCATATATTTT. Protein product: CASSQGAVSRNTIYF.

The rearrangement links TRBV2 to TRBJ1-4; 7 positions match TRBD1. This CDR3 contains 15 residues. Germline assignment: CDR1 SNHLY and CDR2 FYNNEI. The V gene end was trimmed by 7 bases and the J gene end by 6 bases; junction bases not matched to a gene: 11. The CDR3 bases are TGTGCCAGCATGTCGACAGGGAGTCCGGATGAAAAACTGTTTTTT. This sequence encodes CASMSTGSPDEKLFF.

This chain links TRBV25-1 with TRBJ1-3; no firm D call. There are 14 residues in the CDR3. Germline assignment: CDR1 MGHDK and CDR2 SYGVNS. V was pared by 8 bases and J by 4 bases, with 15 bases between. This chain's CDR3 is CASRASAAGNTIYF. The CDR3 coding sequence is TGTGCCAGCCGTGCCTCTGCGGCGGGAAACACCATATATTTT.

V usage is TRBV13 and J usage is TRBJ1-5, with TRBD1 matching over 10 bases. This CDR3 has 15 residues. Germline V gene lookup returns CDR1 PRHDT and CDR2 FYEKMQ (reference sequence). J lost 8 bases, V lost 3 bases, and 7 bases had no gene match. In DNA, the CDR3 is TGTGCCAGCAGCTTCGGGACAGGGGTCCCGGAGCCCCAGCATTTT. Residues: CASSFGTGVPEPQHF. Full variable domain (missing parts from reference TRBV13 and TRBJ1-5): AAGVIQSPRHLIKEKRETATLKCYPIPRHDTVYWYQQGPGQDPQFLISFYEKMQSDKGSIPDRFSAQQFSDYHSELNMSSLELGDSALYFCASSFGTGVPEPQHFGDGTRLSIL.

Remarks on this clone: Other DNA sequences in this specimen translate into the identical CDR3. This chain connects TRBV3-1 (or the pseudogene TRBV3-2) to TRBJ2-5; TRBD2 aligns across 10 bases. Per the germline V gene, CDR1 is LGHDT and CDR2 is YNNKEL (reference sequence). J lost 2 bases, V lost 4 bases, and 1 base had no gene match. The CDR3 spans 14 residues. The CDR3, as DNA: TGTGCCAGCAGCCTTAGCGGGGGGCAAGAGACCCAGTACTTC. Translating it yields CASSLSGGQETQYF.